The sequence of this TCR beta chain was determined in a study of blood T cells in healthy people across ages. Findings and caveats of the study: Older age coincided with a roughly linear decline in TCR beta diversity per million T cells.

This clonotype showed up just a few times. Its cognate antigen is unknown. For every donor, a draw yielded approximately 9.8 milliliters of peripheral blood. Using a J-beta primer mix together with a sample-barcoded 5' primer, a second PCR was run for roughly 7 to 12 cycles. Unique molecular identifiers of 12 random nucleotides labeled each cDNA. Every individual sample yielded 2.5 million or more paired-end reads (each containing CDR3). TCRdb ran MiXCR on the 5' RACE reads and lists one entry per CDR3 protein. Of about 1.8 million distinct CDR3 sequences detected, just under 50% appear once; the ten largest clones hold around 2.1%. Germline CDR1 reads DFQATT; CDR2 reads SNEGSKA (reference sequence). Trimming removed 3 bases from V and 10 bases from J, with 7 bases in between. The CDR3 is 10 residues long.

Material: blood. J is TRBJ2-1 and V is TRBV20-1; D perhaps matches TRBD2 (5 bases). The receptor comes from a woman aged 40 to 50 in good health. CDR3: CSASPGEQFF. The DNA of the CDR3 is TGCAGTGCTAGCCCGGGGGAGCAGTTCTTC.